This T cell receptor beta chain was obtained from a study of T cell responses to AZD1222 COVID-19 vaccine. Study-wide findings and caveats: It should be noted that donors were predominantly white British and more often female, and clonal diversity was possibly underestimated. Just a handful of people given AZD1222 tested seropositive at baseline. The peak T cell response came first, and repertoires were sampled only after it.

This clone was recorded only once. The target antigen is unknown. Assay: immunoSEQ multiplex PCR; the TCRdb copy retains only in-frame clones and omits some. The table records roughly 100,000 clones, around 90% of them present only once. This TCR was sampled from an adult in good health. Source: peripheral blood, taken on day 0 of AZD1222 vaccination.

The DNA for the CDR3 is TGTGCCACTAAGGAGGCAGGGGCCACCGGGGAGCTGTTTTTT. Amino acids: CATKEAGATGELFF. The chain carries TRBV2 and TRBJ2-2; D possibly corresponds to TRBD1 (6 bases). The CDR3 consists of 14 residues. Germline loops: CDR1 SNHLY, CDR2 FYNNEI. V was shortened by 10 bases and J by 4 bases, with 16 bases between the two germline ends. Full variable domain (remainder filled in from reference TRBV2 and TRBJ2-2): EPEVTQTPSHQVTQMGQEVILRCVPISNHLYFYWYRQILGQKVEFLVSFYNNEISEKSEIFDDQFSVERPDGSNFTLKIRSTKLEDSAMYFCATKEAGATGELFFGEGSRLTVL.